Described below is a single TCR beta chain sequence and its context. This sample is drawn from a study of shared clonotypes between healthy human individuals. Germline V gene data show CDR1 as MNHEY and CDR2 as SMNVEV (reference sequence). This CDR3 is 13 amino acids long. With 5 bases removed from V and 7 bases from J, the gap between germline ends came to 14 bases. TCRdb's table, derived via immunoSEQ multiplex PCR, lists solely in-frame clones and lacks some. The table lists 1.4 million to 1.5 million clones, around 95% of them singletons, with over 1% in the top ten. Recent acute infections and vaccinations were absent in the healthy HIV-negative adult donors.

Sequencing used naive CD4+ T cells sorted from blood. Subset described: CD45RA+ positively selected. The chain has TRBV27 and TRBJ1-1; the D is unclear. The sequence came from a man aged 25-40 years in good health. The CDR3 here is CASSPVRVGEAFF. The CDR3 DNA reads TGTGCCAGCAGTCCCGTGCGGGTAGGTGAAGCTTTCTTT.